Included here is one T cell receptor beta chain sequence, with context. The protocol was immunoSEQ multiplex PCR, while the TCRdb copy is restricted to in-frame clones and leaves out a portion. The data show a few hundred thousand clones, with 83% seen just once and 7.4% held by the top ten. The data belong to a study of Ad26.COV2.S vaccination and SARS-CoV-2 variants. Germline values: CDR1 SNHLY, CDR2 FYNNEI. The CDR3 totals 20 residues. Between the trimmed V and J ends, which lost 3 bases and 0 bases, there was a span of 21 bases. Documented treatment: 15 to 20 received Ad26.COV2.S at low or high dose, single or two shots; roughly five received placebo; per-sample allocation not given. Samples analyzed were those drawn on day 63 after the first vaccine or placebo injection. Based in Boston, the donor was an adult of 18-55 years.

V usage is TRBV2 and J usage is TRBJ1-6, with D perhaps matching TRBD1 (5 bases). This sequence originates from a person aged 18-60 years who received the Ad26.COV2.S COVID-19 vaccine or a placebo. This specimen consisted of peripheral blood, obtained in a trial of Ad26.COV2.S vaccine versus placebo. In nucleotides, the CDR3 is TGTGCCAGCAGTGAGCGGGGGATGGGACTTCCGAGCTCCTATAATTCACCCCTCCACTTT. Protein: CASSERGMGLPSSYNSPLHF.